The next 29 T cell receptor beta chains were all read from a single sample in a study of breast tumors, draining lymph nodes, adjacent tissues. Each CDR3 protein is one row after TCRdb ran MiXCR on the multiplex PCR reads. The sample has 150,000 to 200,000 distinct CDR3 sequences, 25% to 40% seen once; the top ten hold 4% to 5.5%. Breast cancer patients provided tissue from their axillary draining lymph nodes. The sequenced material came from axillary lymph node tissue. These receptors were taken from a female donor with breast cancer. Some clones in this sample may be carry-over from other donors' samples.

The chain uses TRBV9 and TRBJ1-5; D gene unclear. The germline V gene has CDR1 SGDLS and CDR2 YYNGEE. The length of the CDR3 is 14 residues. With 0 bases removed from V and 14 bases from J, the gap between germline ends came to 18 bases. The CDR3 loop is CASSVDAGGYYEHF. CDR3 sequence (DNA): TGTGCCAGCAGCGTAGACGCGGGAGGGTACTACGAGCATTTT. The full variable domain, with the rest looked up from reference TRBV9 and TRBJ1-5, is DSGVTQTPKHLITATGQRVTLRCSPRSGDLSVYWYQQSLDQGLQFLIQYYNGEERAKGNILERFSAQQFPDLHSELNLSSLELGDSALYFCASSVDAGGYYEHFGDGTRLSIL.

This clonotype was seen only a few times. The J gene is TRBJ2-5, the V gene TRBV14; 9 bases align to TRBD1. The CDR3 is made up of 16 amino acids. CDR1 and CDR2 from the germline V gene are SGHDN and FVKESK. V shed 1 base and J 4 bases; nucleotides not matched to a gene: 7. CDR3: CASSQAGQGLRETQYF. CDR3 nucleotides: TGTGCCAGCAGCCAAGCCGGACAGGGGCTTCGAGAGACCCAGTACTTC. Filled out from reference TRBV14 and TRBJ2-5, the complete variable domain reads EAGVTQFPSHSVIEKGQTVTLRCDPISGHDNLYWYRRVMGKEIKFLLHFVKESKQDESGMPNNRFLAERTGGTYSTLKVQPAELEDSGVYFCASSQAGQGLRETQYFGPGTRLLVL.

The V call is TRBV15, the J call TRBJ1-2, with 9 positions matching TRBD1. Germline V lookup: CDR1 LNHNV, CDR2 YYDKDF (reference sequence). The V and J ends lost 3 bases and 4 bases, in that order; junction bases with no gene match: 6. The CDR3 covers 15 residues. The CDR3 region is CATSSVATGGYGYTF. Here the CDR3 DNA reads TGTGCCACCAGCAGCGTTGCGACAGGGGGCTATGGCTACACCTTC.

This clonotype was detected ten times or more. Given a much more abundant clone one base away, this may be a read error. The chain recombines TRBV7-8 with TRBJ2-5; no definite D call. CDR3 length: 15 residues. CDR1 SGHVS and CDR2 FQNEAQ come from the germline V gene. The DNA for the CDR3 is TGTGCCAGCAGCTTCCGGGTCCGAAGGGAAGAGACCCAGCACTTC. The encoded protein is CASSFRVRREETQHF.

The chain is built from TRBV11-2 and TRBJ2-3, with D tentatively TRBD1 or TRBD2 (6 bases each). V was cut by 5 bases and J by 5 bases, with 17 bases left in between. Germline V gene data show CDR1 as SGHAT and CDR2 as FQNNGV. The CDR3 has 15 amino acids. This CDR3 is CASSPSKGGGDTQYF. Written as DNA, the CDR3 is TGTGCCAGCAGCCCGTCGAAGGGGGGAGGAGATACGCAGTATTTT.

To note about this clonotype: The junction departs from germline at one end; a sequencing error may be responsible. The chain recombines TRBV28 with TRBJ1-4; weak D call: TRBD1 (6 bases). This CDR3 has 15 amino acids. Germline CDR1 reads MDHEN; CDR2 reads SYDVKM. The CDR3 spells CASNRDLLRGEELFF. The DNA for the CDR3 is TGTGCCAGCAACAGGGATCTCCTCCGGGGTGAAGAACTGTTTTTT.

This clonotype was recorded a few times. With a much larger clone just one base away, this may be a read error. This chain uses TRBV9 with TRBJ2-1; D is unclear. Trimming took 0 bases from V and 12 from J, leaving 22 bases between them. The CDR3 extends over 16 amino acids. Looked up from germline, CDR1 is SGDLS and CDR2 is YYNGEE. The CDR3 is CASSVEGSFVLGAQFF. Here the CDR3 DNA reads TGTGCCAGCAGCGTAGAGGGTAGCTTCGTCCTAGGTGCGCAGTTCTTC.

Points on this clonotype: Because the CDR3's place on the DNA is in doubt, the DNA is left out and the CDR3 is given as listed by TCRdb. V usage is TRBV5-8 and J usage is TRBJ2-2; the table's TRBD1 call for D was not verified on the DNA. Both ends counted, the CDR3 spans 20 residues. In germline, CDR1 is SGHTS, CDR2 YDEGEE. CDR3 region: CASSFYICSAFDRVTGELFF.

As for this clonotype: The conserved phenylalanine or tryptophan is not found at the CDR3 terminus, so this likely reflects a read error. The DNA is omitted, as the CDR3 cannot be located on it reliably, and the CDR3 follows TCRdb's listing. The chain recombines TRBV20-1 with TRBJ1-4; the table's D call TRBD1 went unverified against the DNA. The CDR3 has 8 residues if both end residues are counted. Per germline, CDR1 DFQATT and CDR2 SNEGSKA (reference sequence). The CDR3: CSARGVSD.

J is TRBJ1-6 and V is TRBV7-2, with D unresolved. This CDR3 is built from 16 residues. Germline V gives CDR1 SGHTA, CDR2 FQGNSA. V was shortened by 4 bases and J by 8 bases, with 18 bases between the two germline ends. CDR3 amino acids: CASSYPSGRADSPLHF. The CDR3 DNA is TGTGCCAGCAGCTACCCTAGCGGGAGGGCGGATTCACCCCTCCACTTT.

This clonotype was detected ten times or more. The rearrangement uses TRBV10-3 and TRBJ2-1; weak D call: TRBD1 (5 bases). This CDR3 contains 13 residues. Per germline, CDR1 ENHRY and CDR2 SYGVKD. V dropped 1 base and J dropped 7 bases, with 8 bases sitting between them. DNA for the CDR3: TGTGCCATCAGTGAGTGGCAGGGAAATGAGCAGTTCTTC. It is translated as CAISEWQGNEQFF.

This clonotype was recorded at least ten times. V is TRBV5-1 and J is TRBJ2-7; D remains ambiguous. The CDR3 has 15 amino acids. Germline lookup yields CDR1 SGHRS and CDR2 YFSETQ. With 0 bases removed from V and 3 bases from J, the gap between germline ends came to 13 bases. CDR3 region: CASSLAVGLYYEQYF. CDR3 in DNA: TGCGCCAGCAGCTTGGCGGTAGGGCTTTACTACGAGCAGTACTTC.

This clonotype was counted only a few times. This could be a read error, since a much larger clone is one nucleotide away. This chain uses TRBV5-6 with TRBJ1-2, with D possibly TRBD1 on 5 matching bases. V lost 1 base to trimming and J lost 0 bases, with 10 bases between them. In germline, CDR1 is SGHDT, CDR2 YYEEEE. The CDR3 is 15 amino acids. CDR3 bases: TGTGCCAGCAGCTTGAGGGGACCGACTAACTATGGCTACACCTTC. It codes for CASSLRGPTNYGYTF.

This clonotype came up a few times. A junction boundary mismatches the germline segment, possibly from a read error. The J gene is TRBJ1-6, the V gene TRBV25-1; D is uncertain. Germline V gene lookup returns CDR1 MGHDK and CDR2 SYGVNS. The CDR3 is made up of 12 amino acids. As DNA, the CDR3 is TGTGCCAGCAGCTCCTATAACTCACCCCTCCACTTT. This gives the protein CASSSYNSPLHF.

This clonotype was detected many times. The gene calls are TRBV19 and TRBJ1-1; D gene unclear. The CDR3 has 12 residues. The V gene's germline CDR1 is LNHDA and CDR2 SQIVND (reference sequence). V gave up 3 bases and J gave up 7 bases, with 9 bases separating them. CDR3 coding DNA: TGTGCCAGTAGTATTTCAACTGGTGAAGCTTTCTTT. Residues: CASSISTGEAFF. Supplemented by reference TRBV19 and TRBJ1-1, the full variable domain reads DGGITQSPKYLFRKEGQNVTLSCEQNLNHDAMYWYRQDPGQGLRLIYYSQIVNDFQKGDIAEGYSVSREKKESFPLTVTSAQKNPTAFYLCASSISTGEAFFGQGTRLTVV.

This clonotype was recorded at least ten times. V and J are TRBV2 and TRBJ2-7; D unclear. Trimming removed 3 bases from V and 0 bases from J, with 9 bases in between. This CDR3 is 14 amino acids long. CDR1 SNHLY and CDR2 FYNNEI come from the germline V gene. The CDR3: CASSDLAGSYEQYF. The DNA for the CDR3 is TGTGCCAGCAGTGATCTCGCAGGCTCCTACGAGCAGTACTTC.

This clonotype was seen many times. CDR3: CASTPSGSSYNEQFF. The CDR3, as DNA: TGTGCCAGCACCCCTAGCGGGAGCTCCTACAATGAGCAGTTCTTC. The gene calls are TRBV7-8 and TRBJ2-1, with 10 bases aligning to TRBD2. After removal of 7 bases from V and 0 bases from J, the junction contained 3 bases not matched to a gene. CDR1 is SGHVS, CDR2 FQNEAQ, per germline. CDR3 size: 15 residues.

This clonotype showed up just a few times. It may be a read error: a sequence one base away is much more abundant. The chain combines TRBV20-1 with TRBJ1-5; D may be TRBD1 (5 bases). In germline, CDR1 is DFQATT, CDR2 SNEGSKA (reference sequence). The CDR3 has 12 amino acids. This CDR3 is CGGRDGNQPQHF. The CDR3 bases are TGCGGTGGTAGGGACGGGAATCAGCCCCAGCATTTT.

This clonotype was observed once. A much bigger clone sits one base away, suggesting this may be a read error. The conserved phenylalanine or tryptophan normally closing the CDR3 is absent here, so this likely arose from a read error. The CDR3 is CAWSMTSGRGEQYL. Here the CDR3 DNA reads TGTGCCTGGAGTATGACTAGCGGGAGGGGGGAGCAGTACCTC. V usage is TRBV30 and J usage is TRBJ2-7, with 14 bases identical to TRBD2. Looked up from germline, CDR1 is GTSNPN and CDR2 is SVGIG (reference sequence). V trimming: 2 bases; J trimming: 7 bases; junction bases outside the gene matches: 4. The CDR3 runs 14 residues.

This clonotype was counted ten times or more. CDR3 loop: CASSTGSQNTGELFF. As DNA, the CDR3 is TGTGCCAGTAGTACCGGGAGTCAAAACACCGGGGAGCTGTTTTTT. The chain recombines TRBV19 with TRBJ2-2; the D gene is possibly TRBD2 (6 bases). This CDR3 comprises 15 residues. Germline V lookup: CDR1 LNHDA, CDR2 SQIVND (reference sequence). V dropped 4 bases and J dropped 2 bases, with 11 bases sitting between them.

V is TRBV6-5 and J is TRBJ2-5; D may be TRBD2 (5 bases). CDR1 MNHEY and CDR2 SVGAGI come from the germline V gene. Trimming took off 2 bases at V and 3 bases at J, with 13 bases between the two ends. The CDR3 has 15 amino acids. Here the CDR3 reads CASSYEGTAEETQYF. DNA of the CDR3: TGTGCCAGCAGTTACGAGGGTACGGCTGAAGAGACCCAGTACTTC.

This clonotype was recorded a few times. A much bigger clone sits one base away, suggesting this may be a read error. CDR3 nucleotide sequence: TGCAGTGCCCACCCCCGGACTAGTCGTGCCTACGAGCAGTACTTC. Encoded protein: CSAHPRTSRAYEQYF. The V and J genes are TRBV20-1 and TRBJ2-7; 7 bases fit TRBD2. After removal of 6 bases from V and 2 bases from J, the junction contained 13 bases not matched to a gene. This CDR3 has 15 residues. From germline, CDR1 is DFQATT and CDR2 SNEGSKA (reference sequence).

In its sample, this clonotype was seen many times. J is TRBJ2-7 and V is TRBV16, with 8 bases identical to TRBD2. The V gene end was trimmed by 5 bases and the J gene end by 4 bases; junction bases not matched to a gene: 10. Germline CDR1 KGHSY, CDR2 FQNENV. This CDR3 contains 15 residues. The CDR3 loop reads CASSVQPGLGYEQYF. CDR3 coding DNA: TGTGCCAGCAGCGTTCAACCGGGACTAGGATACGAGCAGTACTTC.

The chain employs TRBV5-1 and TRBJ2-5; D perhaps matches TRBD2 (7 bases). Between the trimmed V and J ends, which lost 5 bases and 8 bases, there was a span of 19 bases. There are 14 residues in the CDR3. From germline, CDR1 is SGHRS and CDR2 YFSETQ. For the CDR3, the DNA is TGCGCCAGCAGTTCCGGGGGGCGAGGGGACACCCAGTACTTC. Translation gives CASSSGGRGDTQYF.

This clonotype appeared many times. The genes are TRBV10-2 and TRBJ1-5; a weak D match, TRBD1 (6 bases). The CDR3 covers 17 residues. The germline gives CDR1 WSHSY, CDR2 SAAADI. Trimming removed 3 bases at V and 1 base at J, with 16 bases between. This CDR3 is CASSDAWGAASNQPQHF. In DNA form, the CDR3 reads TGCGCCAGCAGTGATGCGTGGGGGGCGGCGAGCAATCAGCCCCAGCATTTT.

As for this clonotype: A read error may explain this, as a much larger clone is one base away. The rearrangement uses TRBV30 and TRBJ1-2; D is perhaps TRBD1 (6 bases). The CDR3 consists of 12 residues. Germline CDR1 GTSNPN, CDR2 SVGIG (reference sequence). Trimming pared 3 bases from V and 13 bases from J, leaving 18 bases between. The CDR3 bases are TGTGCCTGGAGCCCCGAGACAGGAGGGATCACCTTC. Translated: CAWSPETGGITF.

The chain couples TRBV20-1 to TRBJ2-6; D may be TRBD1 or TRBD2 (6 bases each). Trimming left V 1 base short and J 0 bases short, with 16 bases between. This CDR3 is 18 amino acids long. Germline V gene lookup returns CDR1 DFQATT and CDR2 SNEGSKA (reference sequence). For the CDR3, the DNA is TGCAGTGCTAGAGGTGTCGGGGGCCGGACCTCTGGGGCCAACGTCCTGACTTTC. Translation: CSARGVGGRTSGANVLTF.

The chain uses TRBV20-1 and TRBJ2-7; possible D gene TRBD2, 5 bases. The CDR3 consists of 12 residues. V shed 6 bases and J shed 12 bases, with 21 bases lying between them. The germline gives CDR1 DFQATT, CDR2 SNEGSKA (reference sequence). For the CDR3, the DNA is TGCAGTGCGCCTCGCGGGCCCTACAAGCGGTACTTC. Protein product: CSAPRGPYKRYF.

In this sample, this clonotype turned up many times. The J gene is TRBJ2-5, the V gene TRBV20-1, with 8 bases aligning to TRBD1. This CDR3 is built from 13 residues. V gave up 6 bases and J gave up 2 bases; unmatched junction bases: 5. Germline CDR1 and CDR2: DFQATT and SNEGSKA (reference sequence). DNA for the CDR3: TGCAGTGCCTTAACAGGGGGACAAGAGACCCAGTACTTC. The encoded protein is CSALTGGQETQYF.